What follows describes a single TCR beta chain. What it recognizes is unknown. These data come from a study of identical twins. This CDR3 spans 13 amino acids. Trimming removed 4 bases at V and 2 bases at J, with 12 bases between. Germline assignment: CDR1 DFQATT and CDR2 SNEGSKA (reference sequence). cDNA molecules carried unique molecular identifiers, and template switching added a universal primer site. Each CDR3 protein is one row after TCRdb ran MiXCR on the 5' RACE reads. The sample has over 500,000 distinct CDR3 sequences, approximately 22% seen once. Study outcomes and limitations: Beta clonotypes that were abundant in cord blood contained fewer insertions, a pattern absent from memory repertoires. Twins' surplus sharing was weaker for beta out-of-frame sequences.

These same data were also listed under a study on T cells expressing NK-cell markers. From that paper: For a handful of donors, these clonotypes were likewise the leading ones in the CD3+CD56-NKG2C+ fraction.

Sequencing was carried out using CD4+ T cells sorted from blood. The clonotype originates from a woman aged 18-29 years in good health. V and J are TRBV20-1 and TRBJ2-7; D unclear. The CDR3 coding sequence is TGCAGTGCTATCGACCCGAGCACCTACGAGCAGTACTTC. Encoded protein: CSAIDPSTYEQYF.